A single sample is the source of the 32 T cell receptor beta chains below, sequenced in a study of shared clonotypes between healthy human individuals. Method: immunoSEQ multiplex PCR; TCRdb's copy keeps in-frame clones and lacks some. Of hundreds of thousands of clones in the sample, approximately 73% were seen once. The sequencing sample was made of memory CD4+ T cells sorted from blood. Subset described: CD45RA-negative fraction. All receptors derive from a woman between 25 and 40 years old in good health.

The rearrangement links TRBV11-2 to TRBJ2-1; the match to TRBD2 covers 11 bases. Trimming removed 8 bases from V and 3 bases from J; junction bases left unmatched: 9. Germline CDR1 SGHAT, CDR2 FQNNGV. There are 16 residues in the CDR3. The CDR3: CASAVTSGSIYNEQFF. The CDR3 nucleotides are TGTGCCAGCGCAGTCACTAGCGGGAGTATCTACAATGAGCAGTTCTTC.

Details on this clone: This sample also contains other DNA sequences that code for the same CDR3. CDR3 amino acids: CASSPGLGENTEAFF. Here the CDR3 DNA reads TGTGCCAGCTCCCCCGGTTTAGGAGAGAACACTGAAGCTTTCTTT. The chain carries TRBV18 and TRBJ1-1; no clear D. Germline values: CDR1 KGHSH, CDR2 LQKENI. With 6 bases removed from V and 1 base from J, the gap between germline ends came to 15 bases. The CDR3 runs to 15 residues.

The chain couples TRBV2 to TRBJ1-2; a weak D match, TRBD1 (5 bases). The CDR3 has 14 residues. Germline V CDR1 and CDR2: SNHLY, FYNNEI. Trimming took 8 bases from V and 8 from J, leaving 21 bases between them. The CDR3 DNA sequence: TGTGCCAGCTCCTCGGGGACCGACCCTGGAGGCTACACCTTC. Encoded protein: CASSSGTDPGGYTF.

This clone has a single count. The chain has TRBV23-1 and TRBJ2-2; TRBD2 aligns across 13 bases. Being an ORF, TRBV23-1 has a function that is uncertain. Trimming at V came to 6 bases and at J to 6 bases, leaving 10 bases not matched to a gene. CDR3 length: 17 residues. In DNA, the CDR3 is TGCGCCAGCAGGTGGACTAGCGGGAGTTACGCCGCCGGGGAGCTGTTTTTT. Translation gives CASRWTSGSYAAGELFF.

The CDR3 coding sequence is TGTGCCAGTAGTATGACTAGCGGAGGCTACTACGAGCAGTACTTC. This translates into CASSMTSGGYYEQYF. V is TRBV19 and J is TRBJ2-7; 9 bases map to TRBD2. The CDR3 is made up of 15 amino acids. J lost 3 bases, V lost 3 bases, and 6 bases had no gene match. CDR1 LNHDA and CDR2 SQIVND come from the germline V gene (reference sequence).

This clone has a handful of counts. The chain couples TRBV7-9 to TRBJ2-5; 7 bases agree with TRBD1. Germline CDR1 and CDR2: SEHNR and FQNEAQ (reference sequence). With 4 bases clipped from V and 1 base from J, the junction kept 15 bases outside the gene matches. CDR3 size: 18 residues. As DNA, the CDR3 is TGTGCCAGCAGCTCCACTACCCCTGGGACAGCTTCCCAAGAGACCCAGTACTTC. It codes for CASSSTTPGTASQETQYF.

The V call is TRBV28, the J call TRBJ2-1; D might be TRBD2 (5 bases). The V end lost 6 bases, the J end lost 6 bases, and 15 bases lay between the germline ends. The CDR3 is 14 amino acids. Germline lookup yields CDR1 MDHEN and CDR2 SYDVKM. In DNA, the CDR3 is TGTGCCAGCAGCACCGCCCTAGCCCTCAATGAGCAGTTCTTC. Translation: CASSTALALNEQFF.

The chain recombines TRBV18 with TRBJ2-1; D is unresolved. The germline V gene encodes CDR1 KGHSH and CDR2 LQKENI. The CDR3 loop spans 13 amino acids. Trimming left V 1 base short and J 12 bases short, with 13 bases between. CDR3: CASSPLPVSWQFF. DNA for the CDR3: TGTGCCAGCTCACCACTCCCGGTCAGTTGGCAGTTCTTC.

The chain couples TRBV19 to TRBJ1-2; D is undetermined. The V and J ends lost 4 bases and 4 bases respectively, with 7 bases between them. Per germline, CDR1 LNHDA and CDR2 SQIVND (reference sequence). The CDR3 runs to 12 residues. The CDR3 DNA is TGTGCCAGTAGTAACAAGGGCTATGGCTACACCTTC. It encodes CASSNKGYGYTF.

The chain employs TRBV2 and TRBJ2-3, with TRBD2 identical over 13 bases. Germline values: CDR1 SNHLY, CDR2 FYNNEI. CDR3 length equals 16 residues. J gave up 6 bases and V 4 bases, and 7 bases lay outside the gene matches. This CDR3 is CASSVGLAGVGDTQYF. For the CDR3, the DNA is TGTGCCAGCAGTGTAGGACTAGCGGGAGTTGGGGATACGCAGTATTTT.

The table lists this clone with a count of one. This rearrangement joins TRBV5-4 to TRBJ2-3; the match to TRBD2 covers 9 bases. The V segment lost 1 base and the J segment 4 bases; nucleotides outside the gene matches: 7. The CDR3 consists of 16 residues. Germline CDR1 reads SGHNT; CDR2 reads YYREEE (reference sequence). CDR3 nucleotides: TGTGCCAGCAGCTTGAGGCGGGAGGGCCGATCAGATACGCAGTATTTT. Translating gives CASSLRREGRSDTQYF.

This sequence joins TRBV19 and TRBJ2-3; no firm D call. The CDR3 consists of 12 residues. Germline V gene data show CDR1 as LNHDA and CDR2 as SQIVND (reference sequence). Trimming removed 5 bases at V and 5 bases at J, with 8 bases between. The CDR3 region has the DNA TGTGCCAGTAGTTTCCCGTTAGATACGCAGTATTTT. Its protein is CASSFPLDTQYF.

The sample holds one count of this clone. The chain links TRBV2 to TRBJ2-2; D not resolved. CDR3 length: 13 amino acids. The V end lost 6 bases, the J end lost 2 bases, and 7 bases lay between the germline ends. The germline gives CDR1 SNHLY, CDR2 FYNNEI. The CDR3 protein is CASRATNTGELFF. Here the CDR3 DNA reads TGTGCCAGCAGAGCTACTAACACCGGGGAGCTGTTTTTT.

This chain links TRBV11-3 with TRBJ2-4; either TRBD1 or TRBD2 may supply D (6 bases each). Trimming stripped 5 bases from V and 6 bases from J, with 23 bases between. Germline V lookup: CDR1 SGHNT, CDR2 YENEEA. The CDR3 is 17 residues long. CDR3 coding DNA: TGTGCCAGCAGCCCCATCGCCTCTACAGGGAGGAGAAACATTCAGTACTTC. Its translation is CASSPIASTGRRNIQYF.

This clone was counted a few times. Distinct nucleotide sequences in the sample also encode this CDR3. The V call is TRBV6-5, the J call TRBJ1-2, with D tentatively TRBD1 (5 bases). The CDR3 length is 13 residues. Germline V gene data show CDR1 as MNHEY and CDR2 as SVGAGI. The V end lost 0 bases, the J end lost 8 bases, and 10 bases lay between the germline ends. CDR3 coding DNA: TGTGCCAGCAGTTACTCAGCTGGGACCGGCTACACCTTC. Residues: CASSYSAGTGYTF.

Concerning this clone: A far more abundant clone sits one base away, making this likely a read error. V gene TRBV7-9 combines with J gene TRBJ2-7; D is ambiguous. The V gene's germline CDR1 is SEHNR and CDR2 FQNEAQ (reference sequence). The CDR3 consists of 15 residues. This chain's CDR3 is CVSSLGLGVSYEQYF. DNA of the CDR3: TGTGTCAGCAGCTTAGGGCTTGGGGTTTCTTACGAGCAGTACTTC.

The V call is TRBV4-1, the J call TRBJ2-5, with 9 bases that match TRBD1. Germline CDR1 MGHRA, CDR2 YSYEKL. This CDR3 is built from 15 residues. The J segment lost 3 bases and the V segment lost 4 bases, leaving 6 bases of the junction unmatched. The CDR3 protein is CASSRPGQGEETQYF. In DNA form, the CDR3 reads TGCGCCAGCAGCCGACCGGGACAGGGAGAAGAGACCCAGTACTTC.

The chain recombines TRBV18 with TRBJ2-1, with D perhaps matching TRBD2 (5 bases). Trimming cost V 3 bases and J 0 bases, with 15 bases left between them. The CDR3 has 17 residues. The germline gives CDR1 KGHSH, CDR2 LQKENI. Here the CDR3 DNA reads TGTGCCAGCTCACCCCAGCGGAGCAAGAGCTCCTACAATGAGCAGTTCTTC. Its translation is CASSPQRSKSSYNEQFF.

The J gene is TRBJ2-1, the V gene TRBV4-1; 7 bases match TRBD2. CDR1 is MGHRA and CDR2 is YSYEKL in the germline V gene. The CDR3 has 17 amino acids. The junction had 15 bases not matched to a gene; V was cut back by 7 bases and J by 3 bases. Here the CDR3 reads CASTPLVLGTNYNEQFF. The CDR3 region has the DNA TGCGCCAGCACCCCCCTAGTACTCGGGACTAACTACAATGAGCAGTTCTTC.

This chain connects TRBV9 to TRBJ2-1, with 7 bases identical to TRBD2. The germline CDR1 and CDR2 sequences are SGDLS and YYNGEE. The CDR3 totals 14 residues. V dropped 0 bases and J dropped 6; count of bases not matched to a gene: 3. The CDR3 DNA is TGTGCCAGCAGCGTAGCGGGAGGCCTCAATGAGCAGTTCTTC. Amino acid sequence: CASSVAGGLNEQFF.

V gene TRBV2 combines with J gene TRBJ1-2; D uncertain. Looked up from germline, CDR1 is SNHLY and CDR2 is FYNNEI. V shed 4 bases and J shed 6 bases, with 12 bases lying between them. The CDR3 sequence is 13 residues long. The CDR3 nucleotides are TGTGCCAGCAGTGTACGGAGGACCCATGGCTACACCTTC. It specifies CASSVRRTHGYTF.

This sequence joins TRBV29-1 and TRBJ2-2; TRBD2 matches at 12 bases. J lost 8 bases, V lost 5 bases, and 6 bases had no gene match. From germline, CDR1 is SQVTM and CDR2 ANQGSEA. CDR3 length: 14 amino acids. CDR3 residues: CSVQQTSGSGELFF. The CDR3 DNA reads TGCAGCGTTCAGCAGACTAGCGGGAGTGGGGAGCTGTTTTTT.

The chain uses TRBV2 and TRBJ1-2; maybe TRBD1 (5 bases). CDR3 size: 11 residues. Germline loops: CDR1 SNHLY, CDR2 FYNNEI. V lost 4 bases to trimming and J lost 8 bases, with 8 bases between them. The CDR3 sequence: CASSVRGGYTF. CDR3 coding DNA: TGTGCCAGCAGTGTTCGGGGCGGCTACACCTTC.

The chain uses TRBV27 and TRBJ2-5; 7 bases fit TRBD2. This CDR3 spans 14 amino acids. CDR1 MNHEY and CDR2 SMNVEV come from the germline V gene (reference sequence). The V gene end was trimmed by 5 bases and the J gene end by 5 bases; junction bases not matched to a gene: 8. The CDR3: CASSPRGSIETQYF. CDR3 nucleotides: TGTGCCAGCAGTCCTCGCGGGAGTATCGAGACCCAGTACTTC.

This clone was observed a handful of times. The chain has TRBV19 and TRBJ1-2; D is undetermined. This CDR3 comprises 17 residues. V lost 5 bases and J 0 bases, leaving 19 bases between the germline ends. Germline V gives CDR1 LNHDA, CDR2 SQIVND (reference sequence). The CDR3 protein is CASSAPQPNFANYGYTF. The CDR3 DNA sequence: TGTGCCAGTAGTGCGCCTCAACCAAACTTTGCTAACTATGGCTACACCTTC. The variable domain in full, with the rest retrieved from reference TRBV19 and TRBJ1-2, is DGGITQSPKYLFRKEGQNVTLSCEQNLNHDAMYWYRQDPGQGLRLIYYSQIVNDFQKGDIAEGYSVSREKKESFPLTVTSAQKNPTAFYLCASSAPQPNFANYGYTFGSGTRLTVV.

This chain connects TRBV7-2 to TRBJ2-7; 8 bases map to TRBD1. The V and J ends lost 2 bases and 3 bases, in that order; junction bases with no gene match: 6. Germline CDR1 is SGHTA and CDR2 is FQGNSA. This CDR3 is built from 15 residues. CDR3 sequence: CASSLSGQGIYEQYF. The CDR3 coding sequence is TGTGCCAGCAGCTTATCTGGACAGGGTATCTACGAGCAGTACTTC.

J is TRBJ2-3 and V is TRBV5-1; 8 bases line up with TRBD2. This CDR3 is 14 amino acids long. Germline V gene lookup returns CDR1 SGHRS and CDR2 YFSETQ. V lost 5 bases to trimming and J lost 3 bases; unmatched junction nucleotides: 5. The CDR3 loop reads CASREAGETDTQYF. The CDR3 DNA sequence: TGCGCCAGCAGGGAAGCGGGAGAGACAGATACGCAGTATTTT. The full variable domain, in which reference TRBV5-1 and TRBJ2-3 provide the parts outside the CDR3, is KAGVTQTPRYLIKTRGQQVTLSCSPISGHRSVSWYQQTPGQGLQFLFEYFSETQRNKGNFPGRFSGRQFSNSRSEMNVSTLELGDSALYLCASREAGETDTQYFGPGTRLTVL.

Concerning this clone: This clone may be a read error of a much larger clone one base away. Other nucleotide sequences in the sample specify the same CDR3. The chain combines TRBV5-1 with TRBJ2-1; weak D call: TRBD2 (5 bases). The CDR3 is 15 amino acids. Per germline, CDR1 SGHRS and CDR2 YFSETQ. V was shortened by 3 bases and J by 0 bases, with 10 bases between the two germline ends. The CDR3 DNA reads as TGCGCCAGCAGCTCGGACTCGAGCTCCTACAATGAGCAGTTCTTC. Encoded protein: CASSSDSSSYNEQFF.

J is TRBJ2-1 and V is TRBV10-1; TRBD1 matches at 10 bases. J gave up 8 bases and V 5 bases, and 12 bases lay outside the gene matches. Germline V gene sequence: CDR1 WNHNN, CDR2 SYGVQD (reference sequence). This CDR3 is built from 16 residues. The CDR3 nucleotides are TGCGCCAGCAGTCCCGGGAGGGGACAGGGGCTTTATGAGCAGTTCTTC. Amino acids: CASSPGRGQGLYEQFF.

The V gene is TRBV5-4, the J gene TRBJ2-5; tentatively, D is TRBD1 (5 bases). CDR1 and CDR2 from the germline V gene are SGHNT and YYREEE (reference sequence). This CDR3 has 14 residues. Deletions cut 0 bases from V and 1 base from J, with 7 bases between. This chain's CDR3 is CASSLGQSQETQYF. As DNA, the CDR3 is TGTGCCAGCAGCTTGGGACAGAGCCAAGAGACCCAGTACTTC.

The rearrangement uses TRBV11-2 and TRBJ2-5; the D gene is possibly TRBD1 (5 bases). Germline values: CDR1 SGHAT, CDR2 FQNNGV. Trimming left V 4 bases short and J 2 bases short, with 11 bases between. This CDR3 region has 14 residues. The CDR3 loop is CASSSQAGQETQYF. The CDR3 nucleotides read TGTGCCAGCAGCTCCCAGGCAGGGCAAGAGACCCAGTACTTC.

The rearrangement joins TRBV15 to TRBJ2-7, with D unresolved. Per germline, CDR1 LNHNV and CDR2 YYDKDF (reference sequence). Trimming left V 8 bases short and J 7 bases short, with 12 bases between. The CDR3 is 11 amino acids. The CDR3 nucleotides read TGTGCCACCCCTCCCCCGCGGGAGCAGTACTTC. Amino acids: CATPPPREQYF.